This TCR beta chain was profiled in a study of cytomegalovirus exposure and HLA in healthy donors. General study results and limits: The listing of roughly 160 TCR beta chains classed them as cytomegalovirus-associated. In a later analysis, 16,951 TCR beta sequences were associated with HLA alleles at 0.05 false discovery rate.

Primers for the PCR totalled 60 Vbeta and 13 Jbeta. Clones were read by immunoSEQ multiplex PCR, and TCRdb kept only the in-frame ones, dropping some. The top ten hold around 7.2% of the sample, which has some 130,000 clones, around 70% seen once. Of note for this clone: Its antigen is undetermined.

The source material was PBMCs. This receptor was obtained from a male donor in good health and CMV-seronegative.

The CDR3 DNA sequence: TGTGCCAGCAGTTTCCGCGGGGTCACAGATACGCAGTATTTT. Protein product: CASSFRGVTDTQYF. The rearrangement uses TRBV27 and TRBJ2-3; tentatively, D is TRBD2 (6 bases). V was trimmed by 3 bases and J by 2 bases, leaving 9 bases between them. Germline loops: CDR1 MNHEY, CDR2 SMNVEV (reference sequence). This CDR3 is built from 14 residues.